This T cell receptor (beta chain) was captured by sequencing in a study of response to subunit inactivated influenza vaccine. Study-wide results and caveats: The authors suggested that few new T cells are recruited per seasonal influenza vaccination.

This clonotype has more than one count but fewer than ten. The antigen remains unidentified. MiXCR, applied by TCRdb to the RT-PCR reads, yields one record per CDR3 protein. This table has 500,000 to 600,000 distinct CDR3 sequences, roughly 13% appearing once. V was trimmed by 3 bases and J by 4 bases, leaving 16 bases between them. The CDR3 contains 14 residues. Germline V gives CDR1 DFQATT, CDR2 SNEGSKA (reference sequence). The clonotype originates from a man aged 45-60 years who received an inactivated influenza vaccine. The chain carries TRBV20-1 and TRBJ2-7, with a possible D match to TRBD1 (6 bases). This sample comprised PBMCs from blood, obtained 45 days after vaccination. Here the CDR3 DNA reads TGCAGTGCTAGCGACGGACAGCTCATATACGAGCAGTACTTC. It specifies CSASDGQLIYEQYF.